Below, one T cell receptor beta chain is given with its context. Germline V gene sequence: CDR1 SNHLY, CDR2 FYNNEI. The CDR3 is 15 residues long. V was pared by 5 bases and J by 0 bases, with 4 bases of the junction left unmatched. The record originates from a study of cytomegalovirus exposure and HLA in healthy donors. Vbeta (60) and Jbeta (13) primers were used in the PCR. Data came from immunoSEQ multiplex PCR; TCRdb stores just in-frame clones and leaves some out. Seen here are 110,000 to 150,000 clones, 82% observed once, and the top ten hold around a tenth. The chain links TRBV2 to TRBJ2-1; TRBD2 agrees at 7 bases. The specimen sequenced was PBMCs. The clonotype was recovered from a woman aged 60-75 years in good health and CMV-seropositive. The CDR3 reads CASSLASGSYNEQFF. For the CDR3, the DNA is TGTGCCAGCAGTCTGGCTAGCGGCTCCTACAATGAGCAGTTCTTC. Combining the CDR3 with reference TRBV2 and TRBJ2-1 gives the whole variable domain EPEVTQTPSHQVTQMGQEVILRCVPISNHLYFYWYRQILGQKVEFLVSFYNNEISEKSEIFDDQFSVERPDGSNFTLKIRSTKLEDSAMYFCASSLASGSYNEQFFGPGTRLTVL.